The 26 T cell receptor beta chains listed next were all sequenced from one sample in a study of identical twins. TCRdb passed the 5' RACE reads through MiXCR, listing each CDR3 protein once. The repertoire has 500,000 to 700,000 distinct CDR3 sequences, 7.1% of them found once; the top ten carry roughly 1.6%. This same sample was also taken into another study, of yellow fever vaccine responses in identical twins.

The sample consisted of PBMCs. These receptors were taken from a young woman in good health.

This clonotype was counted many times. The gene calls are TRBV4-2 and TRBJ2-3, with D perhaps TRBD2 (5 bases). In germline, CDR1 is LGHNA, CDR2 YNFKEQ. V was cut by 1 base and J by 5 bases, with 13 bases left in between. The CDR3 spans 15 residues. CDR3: CASSQARQEVDTQYF. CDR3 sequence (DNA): TGTGCCAGCAGCCAAGCTCGGCAGGAGGTAGATACGCAGTATTTT.

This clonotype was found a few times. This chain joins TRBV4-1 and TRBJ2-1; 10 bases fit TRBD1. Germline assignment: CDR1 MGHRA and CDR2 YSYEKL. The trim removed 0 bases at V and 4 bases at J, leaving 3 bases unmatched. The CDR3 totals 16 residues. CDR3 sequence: CASSQEEDRGYNEQFF. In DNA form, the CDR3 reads TGCGCCAGCAGCCAAGAGGAGGACAGGGGGTACAATGAGCAGTTCTTC.

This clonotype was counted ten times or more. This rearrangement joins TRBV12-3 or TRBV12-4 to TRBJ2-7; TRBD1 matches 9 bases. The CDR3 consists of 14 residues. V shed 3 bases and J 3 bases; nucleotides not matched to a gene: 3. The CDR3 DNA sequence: TGTGCCAGCAGTTTGTGGGGACAGGGCTACGAGCAGTACTTC. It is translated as CASSLWGQGYEQYF.

CDR3 DNA: TGTGCCAGCAGCTCGCGGATGGCCTCCTACAATGAGCAGTTCTTC. Amino acids: CASSSRMASYNEQFF. The chain is built from TRBV11-2 and TRBJ2-1; D remains unclear. V lost 4 bases and J lost 0, with 10 bases in between. The CDR3 is 15 amino acids. Germline V gene data show CDR1 as SGHAT and CDR2 as FQNNGV.

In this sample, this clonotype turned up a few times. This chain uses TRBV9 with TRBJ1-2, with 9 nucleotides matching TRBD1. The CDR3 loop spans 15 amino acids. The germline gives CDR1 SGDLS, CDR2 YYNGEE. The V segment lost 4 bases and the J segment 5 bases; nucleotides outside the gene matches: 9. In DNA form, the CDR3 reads TGTGCCAGCAGCACTACGGGACAGGGAGTATATGGCTACACCTTC. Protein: CASSTTGQGVYGYTF.

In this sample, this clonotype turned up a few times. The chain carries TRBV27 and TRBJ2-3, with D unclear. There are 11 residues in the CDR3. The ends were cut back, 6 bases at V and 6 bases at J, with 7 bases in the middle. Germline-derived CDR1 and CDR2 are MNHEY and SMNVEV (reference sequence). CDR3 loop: CASSGRDTQYF. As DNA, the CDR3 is TGTGCCAGCAGCGGGCGGGATACGCAGTATTTT.

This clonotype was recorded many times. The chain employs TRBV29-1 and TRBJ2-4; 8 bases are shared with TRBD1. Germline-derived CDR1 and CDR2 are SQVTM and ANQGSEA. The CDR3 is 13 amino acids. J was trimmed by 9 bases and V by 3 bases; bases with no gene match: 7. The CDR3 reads CSVELGQGGIQYF. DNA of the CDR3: TGCAGCGTTGAGTTAGGACAGGGTGGCATTCAGTACTTC.

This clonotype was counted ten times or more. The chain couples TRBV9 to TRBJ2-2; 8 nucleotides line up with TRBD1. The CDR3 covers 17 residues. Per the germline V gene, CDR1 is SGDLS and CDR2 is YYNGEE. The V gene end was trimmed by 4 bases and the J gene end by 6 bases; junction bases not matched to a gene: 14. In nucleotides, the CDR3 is TGTGCCAGCAGCCCCCGCGGGACAGGTGTCATGGCCGGGGAGCTGTTTTTT. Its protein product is CASSPRGTGVMAGELFF.

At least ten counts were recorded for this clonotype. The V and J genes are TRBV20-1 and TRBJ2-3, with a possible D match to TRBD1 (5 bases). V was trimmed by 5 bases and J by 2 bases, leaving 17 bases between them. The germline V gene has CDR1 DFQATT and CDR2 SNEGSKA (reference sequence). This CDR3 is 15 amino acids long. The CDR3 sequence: CSAGQPRVYTDTQYF. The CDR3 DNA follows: TGCAGTGCTGGACAACCTAGGGTTTACACAGATACGCAGTATTTT.

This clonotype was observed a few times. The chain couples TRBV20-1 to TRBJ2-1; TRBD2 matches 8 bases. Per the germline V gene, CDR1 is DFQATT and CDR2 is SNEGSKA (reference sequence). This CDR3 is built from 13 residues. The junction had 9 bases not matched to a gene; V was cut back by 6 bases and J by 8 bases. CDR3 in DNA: TGCAGTGCCCCCCTAAGCGGGGGCGATGAGCAGTTCTTC. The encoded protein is CSAPLSGGDEQFF.

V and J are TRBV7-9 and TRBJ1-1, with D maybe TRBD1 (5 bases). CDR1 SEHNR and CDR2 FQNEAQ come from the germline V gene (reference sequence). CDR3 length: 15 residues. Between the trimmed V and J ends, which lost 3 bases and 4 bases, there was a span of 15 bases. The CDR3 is CASSFRGRGGTEAFF. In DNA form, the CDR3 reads TGTGCCAGCAGCTTTAGGGGTCGGGGTGGCACTGAAGCTTTCTTT.

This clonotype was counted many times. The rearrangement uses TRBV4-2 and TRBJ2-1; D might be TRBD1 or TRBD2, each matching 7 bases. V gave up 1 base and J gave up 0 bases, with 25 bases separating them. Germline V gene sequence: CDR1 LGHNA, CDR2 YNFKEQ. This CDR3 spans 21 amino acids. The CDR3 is CASSQVEGRGHQGSSYNEQFF. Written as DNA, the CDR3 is TGTGCCAGCAGCCAAGTGGAGGGGAGGGGGCACCAAGGTTCCTCCTACAATGAGCAGTTCTTC.

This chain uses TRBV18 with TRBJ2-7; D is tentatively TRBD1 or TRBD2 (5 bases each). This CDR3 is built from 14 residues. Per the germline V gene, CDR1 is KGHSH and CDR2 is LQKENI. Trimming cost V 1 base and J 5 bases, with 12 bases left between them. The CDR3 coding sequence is TGTGCCAGCTCACCACTGCCCGGGACCCACGAGCAGTACGTC. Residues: CASSPLPGTHEQYV.

The CDR3 protein is CASSTLAGRAYEQYV. Written as DNA, the CDR3 is TGTGCCAGCAGCACCCTAGCGGGGAGGGCCTACGAGCAGTACGTC. The chain uses TRBV11-2 and TRBJ2-7; TRBD2 agrees at 9 bases. Germline V lookup: CDR1 SGHAT, CDR2 FQNNGV. The V gene end was trimmed by 5 bases and the J gene end by 2 bases; junction bases not matched to a gene: 7. CDR3 length equals 15 residues.

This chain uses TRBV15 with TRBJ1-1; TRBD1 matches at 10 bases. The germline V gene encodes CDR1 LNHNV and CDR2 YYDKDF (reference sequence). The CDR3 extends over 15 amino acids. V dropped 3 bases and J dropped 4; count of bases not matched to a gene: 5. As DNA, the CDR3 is TGTGCCACCAGCAGGGGACAGGGGAAGGGCACTGAAGCTTTCTTT. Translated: CATSRGQGKGTEAFF.

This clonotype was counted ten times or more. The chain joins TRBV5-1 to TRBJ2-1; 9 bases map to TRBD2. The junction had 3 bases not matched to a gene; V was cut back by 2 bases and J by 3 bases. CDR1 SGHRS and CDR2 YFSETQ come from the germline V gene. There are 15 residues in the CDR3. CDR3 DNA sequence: TGCGCCAGCAGCTTAGCTAGCGGGAACTACAATGAGCAGTTCTTC. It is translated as CASSLASGNYNEQFF. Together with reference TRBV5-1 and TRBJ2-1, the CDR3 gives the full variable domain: KAGVTQTPRYLIKTRGQQVTLSCSPISGHRSVSWYQQTPGQGLQFLFEYFSETQRNKGNFPGRFSGRQFSNSRSEMNVSTLELGDSALYLCASSLASGNYNEQFFGPGTRLTVL.

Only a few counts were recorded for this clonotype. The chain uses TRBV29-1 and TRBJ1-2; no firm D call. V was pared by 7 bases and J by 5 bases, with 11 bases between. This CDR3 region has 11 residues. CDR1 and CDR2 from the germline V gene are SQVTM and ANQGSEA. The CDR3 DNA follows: TGCAGCGCTATCTTGGGTTATGGCTACACCTTC. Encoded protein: CSAILGYGYTF. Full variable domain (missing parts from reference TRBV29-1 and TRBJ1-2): SAVISQKPSRDICQRGTSLTIQCQVDSQVTMMFWYRQQPGQSLTLIATANQGSEATYESGFVIDKFPISRPNLTFSTLTVSNMSPEDSSIYLCSAILGYGYTFGSGTRLTVV.

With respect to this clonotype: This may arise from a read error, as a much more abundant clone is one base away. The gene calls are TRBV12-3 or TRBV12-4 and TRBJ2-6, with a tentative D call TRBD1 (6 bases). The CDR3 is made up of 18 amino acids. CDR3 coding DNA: TGTGCCATCAGTTTGGCCCTGTTGTGGACAGCGGGGGCCAACGTCCTGACTTTC. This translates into CAISLALLWTAGANVLTF.

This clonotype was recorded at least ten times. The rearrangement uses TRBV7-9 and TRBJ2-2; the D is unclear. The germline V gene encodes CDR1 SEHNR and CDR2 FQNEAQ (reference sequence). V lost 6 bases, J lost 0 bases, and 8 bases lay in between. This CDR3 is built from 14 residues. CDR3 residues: CASSLRTNTGELFF. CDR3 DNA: TGTGCCAGCAGTTTACGTACGAACACCGGGGAGCTGTTTTTT.

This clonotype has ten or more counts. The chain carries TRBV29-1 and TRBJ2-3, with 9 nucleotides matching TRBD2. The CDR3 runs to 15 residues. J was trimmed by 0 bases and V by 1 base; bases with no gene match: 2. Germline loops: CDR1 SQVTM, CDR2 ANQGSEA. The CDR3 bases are TGCAGCGTTGAAGGCGCGGGGGGGAGCACAGATACGCAGTATTTT. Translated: CSVEGAGGSTDTQYF.

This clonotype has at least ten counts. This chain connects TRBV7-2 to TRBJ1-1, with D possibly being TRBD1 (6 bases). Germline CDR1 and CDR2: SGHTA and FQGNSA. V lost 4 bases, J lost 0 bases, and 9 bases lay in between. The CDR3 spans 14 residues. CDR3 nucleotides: TGTGCCAGCAGCTCGGGACACCTGAACACTGAAGCTTTCTTT. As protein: CASSSGHLNTEAFF.

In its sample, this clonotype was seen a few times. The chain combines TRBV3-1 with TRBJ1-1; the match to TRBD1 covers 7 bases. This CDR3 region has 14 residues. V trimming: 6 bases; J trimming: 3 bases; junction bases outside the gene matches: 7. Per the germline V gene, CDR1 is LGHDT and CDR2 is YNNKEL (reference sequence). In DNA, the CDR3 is TGTGCCAGCAGTCATACAGGGGAGGACACTGAAGCTTTCTTT. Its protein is CASSHTGEDTEAFF.

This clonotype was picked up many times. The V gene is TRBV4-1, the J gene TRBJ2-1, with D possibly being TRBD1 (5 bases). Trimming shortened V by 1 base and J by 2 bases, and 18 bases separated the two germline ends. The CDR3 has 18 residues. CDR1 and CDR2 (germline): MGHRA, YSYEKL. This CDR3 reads CASSQGTPRALAYNEQFF. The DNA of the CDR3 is TGCGCCAGCAGCCAAGGGACCCCCAGGGCCCTGGCCTACAATGAGCAGTTCTTC.

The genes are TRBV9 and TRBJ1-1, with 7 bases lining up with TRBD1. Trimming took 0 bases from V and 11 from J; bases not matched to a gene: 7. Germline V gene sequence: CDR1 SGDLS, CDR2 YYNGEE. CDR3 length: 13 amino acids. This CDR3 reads CASSVALDRVAFF. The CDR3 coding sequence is TGTGCCAGCAGCGTAGCTTTAGACAGGGTTGCTTTCTTT.

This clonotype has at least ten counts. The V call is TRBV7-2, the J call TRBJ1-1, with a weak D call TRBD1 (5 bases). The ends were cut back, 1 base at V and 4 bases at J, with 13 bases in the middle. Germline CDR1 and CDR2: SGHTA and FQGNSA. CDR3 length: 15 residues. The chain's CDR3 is CASSLVSGLGTEAFF. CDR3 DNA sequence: TGTGCCAGCAGCTTAGTATCAGGGTTGGGCACTGAAGCTTTCTTT. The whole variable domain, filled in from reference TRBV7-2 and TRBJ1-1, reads GAGVSQSPSNKVTEKGKDVELRCDPISGHTALYWYRQSLGQGLEFLIYFQGNSAPDKSGLPSDRFSAERTGGSVSTLTIQRTQQEDSAVYLCASSLVSGLGTEAFFGQGTRLTVV.

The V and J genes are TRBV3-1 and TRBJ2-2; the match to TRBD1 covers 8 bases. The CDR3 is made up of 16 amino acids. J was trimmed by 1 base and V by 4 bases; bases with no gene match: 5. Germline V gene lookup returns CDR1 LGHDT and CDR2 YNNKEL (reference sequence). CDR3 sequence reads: CASSLQGARNTGELFF. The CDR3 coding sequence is TGTGCCAGCAGCCTCCAGGGGGCGAGGAACACCGGGGAGCTGTTTTTT.